The 20 T cell receptor beta chains given below trace back to one sample, sequenced in a study of cytomegalovirus exposure and HLA in healthy donors. Use of 60 Vbeta and 13 Jbeta primers characterized the PCR. The method was immunoSEQ multiplex PCR; TCRdb's version includes in-frame clones alone and lacks a portion of them. Counted here are about 160,000 clones, about three quarters occurring once; the ten biggest clones make up 0.85% to 1%. The sample taken for sequencing was PBMCs. The receptor source for this set is a woman aged 45-65 years in good health and CMV-seropositive.

This clone has just one count. The junction departs from germline at one end; a sequencing error may be responsible. V and J are TRBV7-7 and TRBJ2-1, with 11 bases that match TRBD2. The CDR3 loop spans 19 amino acids. Germline CDR1 reads SSHAT; CDR2 reads FNYEAQ (reference sequence). This CDR3 is CASRVPGRSLAGEVHEQFF. CDR3 bases: TGTGCTAGCAGAGTACCGGGCCGCTCACTAGCGGGAGAGGTCCATGAGCAGTTCTTC.

This clone was seen more than once but under ten times. This chain joins TRBV6-1 and TRBJ1-5; 7 bases fit TRBD1. J lost 8 bases, V lost 3 bases, and 10 bases had no gene match. The CDR3 contains 15 residues. Germline CDR1 MNHNS, CDR2 SASEGT. The CDR3: CASSERDSALKPQHF. CDR3 nucleotides: TGTGCCAGCAGTGAGCGGGACAGCGCTTTAAAGCCCCAGCATTTT.

This chain uses TRBV7-9 with TRBJ2-1, with 8 positions matching TRBD1. CDR1 SEHNR and CDR2 FQNEAQ come from the germline V gene (reference sequence). Trimming took 5 bases from V and 7 from J; bases not matched to a gene: 10. This CDR3 has 15 amino acids. The CDR3 region is CASSRIGQGRNEQFF. CDR3 sequence (DNA): TGTGCCAGCAGCCGAATCGGACAGGGCAGAAATGAGCAGTTCTTC.

This chain connects TRBV28 to TRBJ2-3; TRBD2 might be the D (6 bases). Trimming pared 2 bases from V and 2 bases from J, leaving 8 bases between. CDR1 is MDHEN, CDR2 SYDVKM, per germline. CDR3 length equals 14 residues. In nucleotides, the CDR3 is TGTGCCAGCAGTTTAGGAGGGTCCACAGATACGCAGTATTTT. The encoded protein is CASSLGGSTDTQYF.

This chain uses TRBV7-9 with TRBJ1-4; D remains unclear. Per the germline V gene, CDR1 is SEHNR and CDR2 is FQNEAQ (reference sequence). The length of the CDR3 is 12 residues. Trimming cost V 4 bases and J 8 bases, with 8 bases left between them. The CDR3 sequence is CASSSVMEKLFF. The CDR3 DNA reads TGTGCCAGCAGCTCCGTAATGGAAAAACTGTTTTTT.

The V gene is TRBV2, the J gene TRBJ1-6; TRBD1 aligns across 7 bases. The CDR3 extends over 15 amino acids. With 4 bases clipped from V and 4 bases from J, the junction kept 4 bases outside the gene matches. The V gene's germline CDR1 is SNHLY and CDR2 FYNNEI. CDR3: CASSAQGGYNSPLHF. The CDR3 coding sequence is TGTGCCAGCAGTGCCCAGGGGGGTTATAATTCACCCCTCCACTTT.

The chain recombines TRBV11-2 with TRBJ1-5; maybe TRBD1 (6 bases). Germline V lookup: CDR1 SGHAT, CDR2 FQNNGV. Trimming shortened V by 3 bases and J by 4 bases, and 10 bases separated the two germline ends. The CDR3 has 14 residues. Written as DNA, the CDR3 is TGTGCCAGCAGCTTCGGACAGCCTAATCAGCCCCAGCATTTT. Translated, it gives CASSFGQPNQPQHF.

V usage is TRBV4-3 and J usage is TRBJ2-7; 7 bases match TRBD1. Trimming removed 0 bases from V and 3 bases from J; junction bases left unmatched: 8. Germline V gives CDR1 LGHNA, CDR2 YSLEER. The CDR3 is 16 amino acids. CDR3 in amino acids: CASSQDFGQGDYEQYF. CDR3 DNA sequence: TGCGCCAGCAGCCAAGATTTCGGCCAGGGGGACTACGAGCAGTACTTC.

A remark on this clone: The junction differs from germline at one of its ends, possibly a read error. The J gene is TRBJ1-4, the V gene TRBV7-6, with D possibly TRBD1 on 6 matching bases. This CDR3 comprises 16 residues. The V gene's germline CDR1 is SGHVS and CDR2 FNYEAQ. DNA of the CDR3: TGTGCCAGCAGCCCGACCCCCGGGACAACGAATGAAAAACTGTTTTTT. Its protein is CASSPTPGTTNEKLFF.

The sample holds one count of this clone. The gene calls are TRBV30 and TRBJ1-6; D call uncertain. V lost 0 bases, J lost 7 bases, and 10 bases lay in between. This CDR3 has 14 residues. The germline V gene has CDR1 GTSNPN and CDR2 SVGIG (reference sequence). The CDR3 reads CAWSVLSGNSPLHF. CDR3 nucleotide sequence: TGTGCCTGGAGTGTATTGTCCGGGAATTCACCCCTCCACTTT.

The chain carries TRBV7-6 and TRBJ1-1; D gene unclear. This CDR3 comprises 12 residues. From germline, CDR1 is SGHVS and CDR2 FNYEAQ. Trimming removed 5 bases at V and 4 bases at J, with 8 bases between. CDR3 residues: CASSKRSTEAFF. CDR3 nucleotides: TGTGCCAGCAGCAAAAGGAGCACTGAAGCTTTCTTT.

This chain joins TRBV5-6 and TRBJ2-2, with no clear D. CDR3 size: 13 residues. V lost 0 bases and J 6 bases, leaving 6 bases between the germline ends. Per the germline V gene, CDR1 is SGHDT and CDR2 is YYEEEE. The CDR3 protein is CASSLASAGELFF. Written as DNA, the CDR3 is TGTGCCAGCAGCTTGGCTTCGGCCGGGGAGCTGTTTTTT.

This chain joins TRBV30 and TRBJ2-5, with 10 bases aligning to TRBD2. The V and J ends lost 2 bases and 0 bases, in that order; junction bases with no gene match: 9. The CDR3 has 17 amino acids. Germline CDR1 GTSNPN, CDR2 SVGIG (reference sequence). The CDR3, as DNA: TGTGCCTGGAGTCCAACCCCGACTAGCGGGTACCAAGAGACCCAGTACTTC. Translated, it gives CAWSPTPTSGYQETQYF.

This chain connects TRBV5-5 to TRBJ1-2, with 7 bases identical to TRBD1. Looked up from germline, CDR1 is SGHKS and CDR2 is YYEKEE (reference sequence). The CDR3 is made up of 12 amino acids. The V and J ends lost 0 bases and 10 bases, in that order; junction bases with no gene match: 3. The CDR3 region is CASSLVRGSYTF. CDR3 sequence (DNA): TGTGCCAGCAGCTTGGTCAGGGGGTCCTACACCTTC.

This clone turned up a few times. The chain uses TRBV5-8 and TRBJ2-5, with 10 positions matching TRBD1. Germline trimming cut 4 bases from V and 4 bases from J; bases unmatched to any gene: 7. CDR3 length: 15 residues. From germline, CDR1 is SGHTS and CDR2 YDEGEE. The CDR3 here is CASSTPGQGTETQYF. CDR3 coding DNA: TGTGCCAGCAGCACACCGGGACAGGGGACAGAGACCCAGTACTTC.

The chain has TRBV11-2 and TRBJ2-2; D possibly corresponds to TRBD1 (5 bases). V was pared by 7 bases and J by 6 bases, with 15 bases between. CDR1 is SGHAT, CDR2 FQNNGV, per germline. The CDR3 is 14 residues long. CDR3 DNA sequence: TGTGCCAGCATATGGGGATGGGGCCCCGGGGAGCTGTTTTTT. Amino acid sequence: CASIWGWGPGELFF.

The chain joins TRBV19 to TRBJ1-5; tentative D call: TRBD1 (5 bases). This CDR3 has 15 amino acids. The germline CDR1 and CDR2 sequences are LNHDA and SQIVND (reference sequence). V was clipped by 7 bases and J by 3 bases, with 16 bases between them. The CDR3 sequence is CASNPLLGANQPQHF. The CDR3 DNA follows: TGTGCCAGTAATCCCCTCCTTGGGGCCAATCAGCCCCAGCATTTT. The complete variable domain, with remaining parts taken from reference TRBV19 and TRBJ1-5, reads DGGITQSPKYLFRKEGQNVTLSCEQNLNHDAMYWYRQDPGQGLRLIYYSQIVNDFQKGDIAEGYSVSREKKESFPLTVTSAQKNPTAFYLCASNPLLGANQPQHFGDGTRLSIL.

This CDR3 is CASRTDRGNTEAFF. CDR3 nucleotide sequence: TGTGCCAGCAGAACCGACAGGGGGAACACTGAAGCTTTCTTT. The J gene is TRBJ1-1, the V gene TRBV6-5; 8 bases fit TRBD1. The CDR3 consists of 14 residues. Germline values: CDR1 MNHEY, CDR2 SVGAGI. Germline trimming cut 6 bases from V and 1 base from J; bases unmatched to any gene: 4.

This clone was found a few times. The chain joins TRBV7-6 to TRBJ2-5; D may be TRBD2 (5 bases). CDR1 and CDR2 (germline): SGHVS, FNYEAQ. Trimming stripped 6 bases from V and 5 bases from J, with 10 bases between. The CDR3 length is 12 residues. CDR3 coding DNA: TGTGCCAGCAGACACCCGGGGGAGACCCAGTACTTC. Amino acids: CASRHPGETQYF.

Written as DNA, the CDR3 is TGTGCCAGCAGTGAACTAGCGGGAGCGTGGGAGCAGTACTTC. Translated, it gives CASSELAGAWEQYF. The chain links TRBV2 to TRBJ2-7; TRBD2 matches 10 bases. J was trimmed by 7 bases and V by 2 bases; bases with no gene match: 5. The CDR3 has 14 residues. CDR1 is SNHLY and CDR2 is FYNNEI in the germline V gene.